Below, 11 T cell receptor beta chains from the same sample are listed, as sequenced in a study of Graves' ophthalmopathy and Graves' hyperthyroidism. RNA transcripts were the template, and TCR beta CDR3 regions were amplified from them. RT-PCR was first run with HTBI primers, then multiplex PCR in a second round. MiXCR, run by TCRdb on the multiplex PCR reads, gives a single entry per CDR3 protein. The data contain about 340,000 distinct CDR3 sequences, roughly 15% of them singletons. Sequenced input: peripheral blood. Every receptor here comes from an adult man with Graves' ophthalmopathy.

This clonotype was observed at least ten times. The chain links TRBV12-3 or TRBV12-4 to TRBJ2-7; tentative D call: TRBD1 (6 bases). This CDR3 has 11 residues. Trimming shortened V by 8 bases and J by 6 bases, and 11 bases separated the two germline ends. The CDR3 DNA reads as TGTGCCAGCGGGACACCATTCGAGCAGTACTTC. Its translation: CASGTPFEQYF.

This clonotype was seen many times. The genes are TRBV6-1 and TRBJ1-1; D call uncertain. V dropped 4 bases and J dropped 7 bases, with 13 bases sitting between them. The germline V gene has CDR1 MNHNS and CDR2 SASEGT. CDR3 length: 13 residues. The CDR3 DNA follows: TGTGCCAGCAGTGTATCGGTAGATCGTGAAGCTTTCTTT. Its translation is CASSVSVDREAFF.

This clonotype was picked up many times. V usage is TRBV11-2 and J usage is TRBJ2-6; D might be TRBD1 (5 bases). The CDR3 sequence is 18 residues long. V lost 5 bases, J lost 0 bases, and 17 bases lay in between. Germline V CDR1 and CDR2: SGHAT, FQNNGV. Here the CDR3 reads CASSPVDSSFSGANVLTF. The CDR3 region has the DNA TGTGCCAGCAGCCCCGTCGACAGTTCGTTCTCTGGGGCCAACGTCCTGACTTTC.

This clonotype has at least ten counts. The V call is TRBV7-6, the J call TRBJ1-5; 9 bases are shared with TRBD1. The trim removed 5 bases at V and 7 bases at J, leaving 9 bases unmatched. The CDR3 totals 15 residues. Germline values: CDR1 SGHVS, CDR2 FNYEAQ. CDR3 DNA: TGTGCCAGCAGCGCTACAGGGGGCGCGGGACAGCCCCAGCATTTT. Encoded protein: CASSATGGAGQPQHF.

This chain's CDR3 is CASTPVGETQYF. As DNA, the CDR3 is TGTGCCAGCACCCCCGTTGGGGAGACCCAGTACTTC. The chain uses TRBV12-3 or TRBV12-4 and TRBJ2-5, with D uncertain. The CDR3 is 12 amino acids. The germline V and J ends were trimmed by 7 bases and 5 bases, with 11 bases remaining between them.

This clonotype has just one count. The chain uses TRBV7-2 and TRBJ1-2; D is perhaps TRBD1 (5 bases). The CDR3 sequence is 13 residues long. Germline V CDR1 and CDR2: SGHTA, FQGNSA. The ends were cut back, 5 bases at V and 5 bases at J, with 12 bases in the middle. The CDR3 region is CASSRGPLYGYTF. The DNA for the CDR3 is TGTGCCAGCAGCAGGGGACCGTTATATGGCTACACCTTC.

This clonotype occurred many times. V gene TRBV6-5 combines with J gene TRBJ1-1; 9 positions match TRBD1. V was clipped by 4 bases and J by 6 bases; unmatched bases: 15. Germline values: CDR1 MNHEY, CDR2 SVGAGI. The CDR3 sequence is 17 residues long. CDR3 in DNA: TGTGCCAGCAGTTCATTGACAGGGGGTCACGTAGGCGCTGAAGCTTTCTTT. It is translated as CASSSLTGGHVGAEAFF.

The table lists this clonotype with many counts. V gene TRBV7-2 combines with J gene TRBJ2-7; D is ambiguous. The CDR3 sequence is 14 residues long. The germline V gene has CDR1 SGHTA and CDR2 FQGNSA. V lost 5 bases, J lost 3 bases, and 14 bases lay in between. This CDR3 reads CASSPSLVIYEQYF. The DNA for the CDR3 is TGTGCCAGCAGCCCCTCTCTTGTGATCTACGAGCAGTACTTC.

There are many counts of this clonotype. The chain has TRBV19 and TRBJ1-6; D perhaps matches TRBD1 (5 bases). Germline CDR1 is LNHDA and CDR2 is SQIVND (reference sequence). This CDR3 contains 13 residues. Deletions cut 8 bases from V and 9 bases from J, with 14 bases between. CDR3 residues: CASSSGTFSPLHF. In DNA, the CDR3 is TGTGCCAGTTCTTCAGGGACCTTTTCACCCCTCCACTTT.

This clonotype was found many times. The chain employs TRBV2 and TRBJ1-1; D is perhaps TRBD1 (5 bases). From germline, CDR1 is SNHLY and CDR2 FYNNEI. The germline V and J ends were trimmed by 1 base and 1 base, with 10 bases remaining between them. CDR3 length equals 15 residues. The CDR3 loop is CASSEEGGGNTEAFF. The CDR3 DNA is TGTGCCAGCAGTGAAGAGGGCGGGGGGAACACTGAAGCTTTCTTT.

In its sample, this clonotype was seen many times. The gene calls are TRBV27 and TRBJ2-2, with no clear D. Trimming stripped 11 bases from V and 1 base from J, with 17 bases between. The CDR3 covers 15 residues. From germline, CDR1 is MNHEY and CDR2 SMNVEV (reference sequence). The CDR3 spells CASKGMVGNTGELFF. CDR3 nucleotide sequence: TGTGCCTCAAAAGGAATGGTAGGGAACACCGGGGAGCTGTTTTTT.